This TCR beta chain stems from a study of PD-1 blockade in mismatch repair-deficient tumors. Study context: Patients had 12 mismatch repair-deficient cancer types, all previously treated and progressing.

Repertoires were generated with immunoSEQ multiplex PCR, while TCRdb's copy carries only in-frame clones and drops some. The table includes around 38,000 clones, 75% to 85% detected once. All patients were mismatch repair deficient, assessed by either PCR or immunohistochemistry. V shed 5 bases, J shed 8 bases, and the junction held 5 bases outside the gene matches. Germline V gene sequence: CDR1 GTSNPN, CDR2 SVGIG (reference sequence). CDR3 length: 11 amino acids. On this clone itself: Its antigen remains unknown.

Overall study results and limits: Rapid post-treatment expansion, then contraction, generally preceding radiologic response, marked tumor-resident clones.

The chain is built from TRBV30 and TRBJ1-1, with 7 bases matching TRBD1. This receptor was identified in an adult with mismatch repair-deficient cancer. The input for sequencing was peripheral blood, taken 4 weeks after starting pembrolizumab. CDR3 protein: CAWGQALEAFF. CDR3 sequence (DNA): TGTGCCTGGGGACAGGCGCTGGAAGCTTTCTTT.